This T cell receptor beta chain was obtained from a study of T-cell reconstitution after alpha-beta-depleted transplantation in children. About this clonotype: Its target is not known.

Unique molecular identifiers were built into the TCRbeta library. From the PCR reads, TCRdb called clonotypes with MiXCR, one entry per CDR3 protein. Among around 450,000 distinct CDR3 sequences listed, around 15% were seen once. Overall study results and limits: At day 60, the high TCRbeta diversity found in some patients originated from recipient T cells and thymic progenitors that had survived. At around two months after transplant, the alpha-beta T cells were reportedly derived from several hundred expanded clones that came from non-depleted graft cells. One year post-transplant, T-cell counts and diversity were largely derived from T cells produced anew.

CDR1 is SEHNR and CDR2 is FQNEAQ in the germline V gene (reference sequence). With 5 bases removed from V and 4 bases from J, the gap between germline ends came to 19 bases. CDR3 length equals 16 residues. The sample consisted of PBMCs, mostly from graft donor cells, taken 360 days after TCRalphabeta/CD19-depleted stem cell transplant. The V call is TRBV7-9, the J call TRBJ2-3, with D possibly being TRBD2 (6 bases). The receptor was isolated from a boy in the first two years of life who had a stem cell transplant for Wiskott-Aldrich syndrome, so the T cells may come from the graft donor. The CDR3 bases are TGTGCCAGCAGCCCAAATGCGGCGGCTAGCGCAGATACGCAGTATTTT. Amino acids: CASSPNAAASADTQYF.